The clone carrying this T cell receptor (delta chain) was seen more than once but under ten times. This sample stems from a study of gamma-delta chains in newborns, infants, children. Across the whole study: Microbial exposure reportedly drives polyclonal innate γδ T cell expansion after birth.

CDR3 length equals 15 residues. V trimming: 5 bases; J trimming: 2 bases; junction bases outside the gene matches: 8. CDR1 and CDR2 (germline): GEAIGNYY, EKD. TCRdb redid the clone calls on the reads with CATT. The table records about 4,000 delta-chain clones, around 40% of them present only once. The V call is TRDV2, the J call TRDJ1; TRDD3 matches at 9 bases. This receptor was identified in a child who was a newborn, infant or young child, either healthy, febrile or measles-vaccinated (not recorded which). The sample was blood, taken at week 6. The CDR3 reads CACVLPGGSTDKLIF. In DNA form, the CDR3 reads TGTGCCTGTGTCCTCCCTGGGGGATCGACCGATAAACTCATCTTT.